This record concerns one TCR beta chain sequence. Its cognate antigen is unknown. Sequencing was performed with immunoSEQ multiplex PCR; in TCRdb, only in-frame clones are kept and a portion is missing. The repertoire holds 150,000 or so clones, with about 87% as singletons. The entry originates in a study of radiation and T cells in renal cell carcinoma. Whole-study context: Nephrectomy followed 15 Gy stereotactic body radiation by 4 weeks. The study's findings and limits: In blood, top tumor clones expanded by 2 weeks, shrinking by 4.

CDR3 length: 14 residues. The germline V and J ends were trimmed by 2 bases and 3 bases, with 11 bases remaining between them. Germline values: CDR1 MNHEY, CDR2 SMNVEV (reference sequence). The sample's time point: baseline pretreatment blood. Treatment: 15 Gy SBRT to primary tumor, nephrectomy 4 weeks later. This renal cell carcinoma was of the clear cell type. V gene TRBV27 combines with J gene TRBJ2-7; possibly TRBD2 for D (6 bases). The sequences come from blood, collected from a patient whose treatment included radiotherapy and nephrectomy. The receptor was isolated from a woman aged 70-85 years with renal cell carcinoma. The DNA of the CDR3 is TGTGCCAGCAGTTTAATCGCGGGGCACTACGAGCAGTACTTC. It encodes CASSLIAGHYEQYF.